One and the same sample provided the 32 T cell receptor beta chains below, sequenced in a study of T-cell reconstitution after alpha-beta-depleted transplantation in children. Preparing the TCRbeta library involved the use of unique molecular identifiers. TCRdb re-called the PCR reads through MiXCR, storing one row per CDR3 protein. The profile shows about 230,000 distinct CDR3 sequences, more than 7.5% of them singletons. Source: PBMCs from the stem cell graft donor, taken from the stem cell graft. The receptors were sampled from a human donor who donated a stem cell graft to a child with SCID.

In its sample, this clonotype was seen many times. This chain joins TRBV27 and TRBJ2-5; D could derive from TRBD1 or TRBD2 (6 bases each). Germline V gene lookup returns CDR1 MNHEY and CDR2 SMNVEV (reference sequence). The CDR3 length is 14 residues. The germline V and J ends were trimmed by 0 bases and 4 bases, with 9 bases remaining between them. The CDR3 nucleotides read TGTGCCAGCAGTTTATCCGGGGGCGGAGAGACCCAGTACTTC. This translates into CASSLSGGGETQYF.

This clonotype was seen a handful of times. This chain uses TRBV12-3 or TRBV12-4 with TRBJ1-5; D unresolved. V dropped 3 bases and J dropped 10 bases, with 13 bases sitting between them. The CDR3 runs to 13 residues. CDR3 bases: TGTGCCAGCAGTTTCGGCCCGAGCAATCCCCAGCATTTT. Translating it yields CASSFGPSNPQHF.

In this sample, this clonotype turned up many times. The chain is built from TRBV2 and TRBJ1-6, with D perhaps TRBD1 (5 bases). The CDR3 has 13 residues. The V and J ends lost 6 bases and 10 bases respectively, with 13 bases between them. Germline V gene data show CDR1 as SNHLY and CDR2 as FYNNEI. For the CDR3, the DNA is TGTGCCAGCAGGGGGGGACTGACGTCACCCCTCCACTTT. This encodes CASRGGLTSPLHF.

V is TRBV5-1 and J is TRBJ2-1; D is unresolved. There are 11 residues in the CDR3. Deletions cut 3 bases from V and 6 bases from J, with 4 bases between. The germline gives CDR1 SGHRS, CDR2 YFSETQ. The CDR3 loop is CASSYINEQFF. The CDR3 region has the DNA TGCGCCAGCAGCTATATCAATGAGCAGTTCTTC.

The chain recombines TRBV3-1 with TRBJ2-5; TRBD1 is a possible D gene (6 bases). CDR1 and CDR2 from the germline V gene are LGHDT and YNNKEL (reference sequence). The CDR3 spans 14 residues. V was trimmed by 5 bases and J by 6 bases, leaving 16 bases between them. In nucleotides, the CDR3 is TGTGCCAGCAGCTTCCGGTCAGGGGCCCAGACCCAGTACTTC. Translation gives CASSFRSGAQTQYF.

This clonotype came up many times. The chain couples TRBV10-2 to TRBJ2-1; TRBD2 aligns across 8 bases. Germline V gene sequence: CDR1 WSHSY, CDR2 SAAADI. The junction had 6 bases not matched to a gene; V was cut back by 0 bases and J by 5 bases. The length of the CDR3 is 16 residues. CDR3 DNA: TGCGCCAGCAGTGAGTCCCGCGGGGGGTTCAACAATGAGCAGTTCTTC. Translating it yields CASSESRGGFNNEQFF.

Many counts were recorded for this clonotype. This chain connects TRBV6-5 to TRBJ2-3; D perhaps matches TRBD1 (6 bases). The germline gives CDR1 MNHEY, CDR2 SVGAGI. Trimming stripped 4 bases from V and 0 bases from J, with 17 bases between. This CDR3 has 17 amino acids. CDR3 protein: CASSFLSGHSSTDTQYF. The CDR3 coding sequence is TGTGCCAGCAGTTTCCTCTCGGGACACTCTAGCACAGATACGCAGTATTTT.

This clonotype was found many times. This chain connects TRBV20-1 to TRBJ2-7; 7 bases are shared with TRBD1. V lost 7 bases, J lost 6 bases, and 9 bases stayed unmatched. Germline-derived CDR1 and CDR2 are DFQATT and SNEGSKA (reference sequence). The CDR3 is 12 residues long. The CDR3 is CSVPGGISEQYF. In nucleotides, the CDR3 is TGCAGTGTGCCAGGGGGTATTTCCGAGCAGTACTTC.

This clonotype was recorded at least ten times. The chain has TRBV5-1 and TRBJ2-7; D possibly matches TRBD1 or TRBD2 (5 bases each). V gave up 0 bases and J gave up 11 bases, with 12 bases separating them. In germline, CDR1 is SGHRS, CDR2 YFSETQ. This CDR3 has 12 residues. The CDR3: CASSLVPGPEYF. CDR3 DNA: TGCGCCAGCAGCTTGGTTCCGGGGCCCGAGTACTTC.

The table lists this clonotype with many counts. The rearrangement links TRBV20-1 to TRBJ2-7; 10 bases line up with TRBD2. V shed 3 bases, J shed 2 bases, and the junction held 10 bases outside the gene matches. CDR3 length: 16 residues. Germline V gives CDR1 DFQATT, CDR2 SNEGSKA (reference sequence). In DNA, the CDR3 is TGCAGTGCTAGGGGGCCCTCTAGCGGGGGTCCCTACGAGCAGTACTTC. This encodes CSARGPSSGGPYEQYF.

Many counts were recorded for this clonotype. The V and J genes are TRBV28 and TRBJ1-2, with 9 nucleotides matching TRBD1. Germline V gene sequence: CDR1 MDHEN, CDR2 SYDVKM. The CDR3 contains 16 residues. J lost 4 bases, V lost 8 bases, and 14 bases had no gene match. The CDR3 is CASRDRPGQGPYGYTF. CDR3 DNA: TGTGCCAGCCGCGATCGACCGGGACAGGGTCCCTATGGCTACACCTTC.

This clonotype was seen a handful of times. This rearrangement joins TRBV10-3 to TRBJ2-7, with D perhaps TRBD1 (6 bases). V shed 6 bases and J shed 6 bases, with 18 bases lying between them. The CDR3 is made up of 14 amino acids. Germline V gene lookup returns CDR1 ENHRY and CDR2 SYGVKD. CDR3 amino acids: CAIRVLQGVGEQYF. CDR3 bases: TGTGCCATCAGAGTCCTACAGGGTGTGGGCGAGCAGTACTTC.

The sample holds many counts of this clonotype. The chain combines TRBV3-1 with TRBJ2-4; D not resolved. In germline, CDR1 is LGHDT, CDR2 YNNKEL (reference sequence). The CDR3 totals 12 residues. The V gene lost 6 bases and the J gene lost 11 bases, with 14 bases spanning the gap. CDR3 protein: CASREREGVQYF. The CDR3 nucleotides read TGTGCCAGCAGAGAACGAGAAGGTGTTCAGTACTTC.

This clonotype was recorded at least ten times. The V gene is TRBV6-2 or TRBV6-3, the J gene TRBJ2-1; TRBD2 agrees at 9 bases. This CDR3 has 15 residues. V lost 0 bases, J lost 4 bases, and 1 base stayed unmatched. CDR1 MNHEY and CDR2 SVGEGT come from the germline V gene. DNA for the CDR3: TGTGCCAGCAGTTACTCTAGCGGGGGATACAATGAGCAGTTCTTC. As protein: CASSYSSGGYNEQFF.

This clonotype has ten or more counts. The genes are TRBV4-1 and TRBJ1-4; 7 bases align to TRBD1. The V gene's germline CDR1 is MGHRA and CDR2 YSYEKL. The CDR3 has 16 amino acids. After removal of 0 bases from V and 9 bases from J, the junction contained 10 bases not matched to a gene. CDR3 coding DNA: TGCGCCAGCAGCCAAGAGGCGGGGCCAGGGGGGAAAAAACTGTTTTTT. Translation gives CASSQEAGPGGKKLFF.

At least ten counts were recorded for this clonotype. V gene TRBV29-1 combines with J gene TRBJ1-1; D gene uncertain. CDR3 length: 10 residues. V gave up 4 bases and J gave up 7 bases, with 7 bases separating them. Germline CDR1 and CDR2: SQVTM and ANQGSEA. The CDR3: CSVAGIEAFF. The CDR3 DNA is TGCAGCGTTGCCGGGATTGAAGCTTTCTTT. Full variable domain (remainder filled in from reference TRBV29-1 and TRBJ1-1): SAVISQKPSRDICQRGTSLTIQCQVDSQVTMMFWYRQQPGQSLTLIATANQGSEATYESGFVIDKFPISRPNLTFSTLTVSNMSPEDSSIYLCSVAGIEAFFGQGTRLTVV.

This clonotype was recorded at least ten times. The chain links TRBV2 to TRBJ1-4, with a tentative D call TRBD1 (5 bases). Trimming took off 6 bases at V and 3 bases at J, with 20 bases between the two ends. This CDR3 has 17 amino acids. CDR1 and CDR2 from the germline V gene are SNHLY and FYNNEI. In DNA form, the CDR3 reads TGTGCCAGCAGAAAGGGGACCCTAAGAGGGGCTAATGAAAAACTGTTTTTT. This codes for CASRKGTLRGANEKLFF.

This clonotype was observed many times. The chain is built from TRBV11-3 and TRBJ2-2, with D possibly matching TRBD2 (6 bases). In germline, CDR1 is SGHNT, CDR2 YENEEA. This CDR3 comprises 21 residues. Trimming removed 1 base at V and 5 bases at J, with 29 bases between. CDR3 coding DNA: TGTGCCAGCAGCTTAGTGATAGGGGCTAGCGAATACGAAACGGGGACCGGGGAGCTGTTTTTT. It specifies CASSLVIGASEYETGTGELFF.

This clonotype was observed many times. The chain uses TRBV27 and TRBJ2-4, with D hard to call. CDR3 length: 15 residues. The V end lost 4 bases, the J end lost 1 base, and 11 bases lay between the germline ends. The germline V gene has CDR1 MNHEY and CDR2 SMNVEV (reference sequence). CDR3 bases: TGTGCCAGCAGTTCATCGCAGAATGCCAAAAACATTCAGTACTTC. Its protein is CASSSSQNAKNIQYF.

This sequence joins TRBV12-3 or TRBV12-4 and TRBJ1-6; D gene unclear. V lost 2 bases and J 9 bases, leaving 14 bases between the germline ends. The CDR3 covers 15 residues. This CDR3 reads CASSLRYREGSPLHF. CDR3 coding DNA: TGTGCCAGCAGTTTAAGATACCGGGAGGGTTCACCCCTCCACTTT.

This clonotype was counted many times. This sequence joins TRBV6-1 and TRBJ1-5; D gene ambiguous. V dropped 5 bases and J dropped 2 bases, with 16 bases sitting between them. CDR1 MNHNS and CDR2 SASEGT come from the germline V gene. The CDR3 is 16 residues long. This chain's CDR3 is CASSIPRGQGNQPQHF. The CDR3 bases are TGTGCCAGCAGTATTCCCAGAGGCCAAGGCAATCAGCCCCAGCATTTT.

The table lists this clonotype with many counts. The V gene is TRBV7-8, the J gene TRBJ1-1; D not certain. The CDR3 extends over 15 amino acids. Germline CDR1 SGHVS, CDR2 FQNEAQ. V lost 1 base and J lost 0, with 9 bases in between. In nucleotides, the CDR3 is TGTGCCAGCAGCTTAGTTGAGGGTATGAACACTGAAGCTTTCTTT. Translated: CASSLVEGMNTEAFF.

This clonotype was observed at least ten times. The chain employs TRBV5-1 and TRBJ2-5, with 11 nucleotides matching TRBD2. V gave up 1 base and J gave up 5 bases; unmatched junction bases: 4. Germline V gene sequence: CDR1 SGHRS, CDR2 YFSETQ. The CDR3 is 15 residues long. CDR3 sequence reads: CASSLTSGGGETQYF. DNA of the CDR3: TGCGCCAGCAGCTTGACTAGCGGGGGAGGCGAGACCCAGTACTTC.

This clonotype came up many times. The V gene is TRBV5-1, the J gene TRBJ1-4; 10 nucleotides align to TRBD1. This CDR3 is built from 15 residues. The V and J ends lost 1 base and 8 bases, in that order; junction bases with no gene match: 5. Germline lookup yields CDR1 SGHRS and CDR2 YFSETQ. Here the CDR3 DNA reads TGCGCCAGCAGCTTGTTCGGACAGGGGGAGGAAAAACTGTTTTTT. Translated: CASSLFGQGEEKLFF.

In its sample, this clonotype was seen many times. The gene calls are TRBV6-5 and TRBJ1-3; D call uncertain. Germline V gene sequence: CDR1 MNHEY, CDR2 SVGAGI. V was pared by 0 bases and J by 0 bases, with 9 bases between. The CDR3 extends over 16 amino acids. The CDR3 DNA reads as TGTGCCAGCAGTTACTCTTGGACCCACTCTGGAAACACCATATATTTT. Its protein product is CASSYSWTHSGNTIYF.

This clonotype was seen repeatedly, ten times or more. V gene TRBV28 combines with J gene TRBJ1-6, with D unresolved. Germline CDR1 reads MDHEN; CDR2 reads SYDVKM. V lost 3 bases, J lost 8 bases, and 17 bases lay in between. The CDR3 length is 16 residues. Here the CDR3 reads CASSLPGPRADSPLHF. CDR3 nucleotides: TGTGCCAGCAGTTTGCCCGGGCCAAGAGCGGATTCACCCCTCCACTTT.

Many counts were recorded for this clonotype. This rearrangement joins TRBV29-1 to TRBJ2-6; 7 bases are shared with TRBD1. Germline V gives CDR1 SQVTM, CDR2 ANQGSEA. V lost 5 bases to trimming and J lost 0 bases; unmatched junction nucleotides: 7. This CDR3 comprises 16 residues. CDR3 amino acids: CSVSTGAYSGANVLTF. In nucleotides, the CDR3 is TGCAGCGTTTCTACAGGGGCCTACTCTGGGGCCAACGTCCTGACTTTC.

At least ten counts were recorded for this clonotype. CDR3 loop: CASSIGLAGNYGYTF. In nucleotides, the CDR3 is TGCGCCAGCAGCATTGGACTCGCGGGGAACTATGGCTACACCTTC. V usage is TRBV5-1 and J usage is TRBJ1-2; no reliable D call. Germline CDR1 and CDR2: SGHRS and YFSETQ. The CDR3 loop spans 15 amino acids. Deletions cut 4 bases from V and 2 bases from J, with 15 bases between.

This clonotype was recorded at least ten times. CDR3 nucleotides: TGTGCCAGCAGCTTAGGGGCATCCCTCCACTTT. Its translation is CASSLGASLHF. The chain is built from TRBV7-9 and TRBJ1-6, with D uncertain. Germline V gene sequence: CDR1 SEHNR, CDR2 FQNEAQ (reference sequence). There are 11 residues in the CDR3. V lost 1 base and J lost 14, with 6 bases in between.

The sample holds many counts of this clonotype. The CDR3 sequence is CASSLKGSNQPQHF. In DNA form, the CDR3 reads TGTGCCAGCAGCCTCAAGGGGAGCAATCAGCCCCAGCATTTT. V usage is TRBV3-1 and J usage is TRBJ1-5; D possibly corresponds to TRBD1 (5 bases). This CDR3 has 14 amino acids. The V end lost 4 bases, the J end lost 1 base, and 8 bases lay between the germline ends. Looked up from germline, CDR1 is LGHDT and CDR2 is YNNKEL (reference sequence).

The table lists this clonotype with many counts. V is TRBV4-1 and J is TRBJ1-1; D not certain. The CDR3 is 17 amino acids. V lost 0 bases and J 2 bases, leaving 16 bases between the germline ends. Germline assignment: CDR1 MGHRA and CDR2 YSYEKL. Here the CDR3 DNA reads TGCGCCAGCAGCCAAGATCTAGCCAGGAAGATAAACACTGAAGCTTTCTTT. It specifies CASSQDLARKINTEAFF.

There are many counts of this clonotype. This rearrangement joins TRBV6-5 to TRBJ2-5; D remains unclear. CDR3 length: 15 residues. Germline V gives CDR1 MNHEY, CDR2 SVGAGI. The germline V and J ends were trimmed by 6 bases and 2 bases, with 16 bases remaining between them. The CDR3 DNA is TGTGCCAGCAGCCCCCGGTTCGTCGGGCAAGAGACCCAGTACTTC. It yields the protein CASSPRFVGQETQYF.